This TCR beta chain is from a study of CD8+ T cells in alopecia areata. Across the whole study: The drug, tofacitinib, lasted 6 to 18 months, followed by 6 months off drug.

General study findings and limits: Whether baseline CD8+ expansion is linked to response remains uncertain, given a single nonresponder.

Sample treatment: oral pan-JAK inhibitor, 5-10 mg twice daily. The CDR3 length is 14 residues. Germline trimming cut 4 bases from V and 3 bases from J; bases unmatched to any gene: 3. Germline CDR1 and CDR2: SGHRS and YFSETQ. This clone was recorded a few times. What it binds is not known. RNA, once extracted, was reverse transcribed into cDNA for use as the sequencing template. Sequenced by immunoSEQ multiplex PCR; TCRdb stores in-frame clones only, minus some. The data show some 150,000 clones, 82% seen once. Material: CD8+ T cells sorted from blood, obtained at week 4, from a patient treated with tofacitinib. V is TRBV5-1 and J is TRBJ2-7; 11 bases line up with TRBD1. The TCR originated in a human donor with alopecia areata. In DNA form, the CDR3 reads TGCGCCAGCAGCCCAGGGACAGGGGGCTACGAGCAGTACTTC. Its translation is CASSPGTGGYEQYF.